This is a list of T cell receptor beta chains from one sample in a study of blood T cell repertoires in COVID-19. Clones were read by immunoSEQ multiplex PCR, and TCRdb kept only the in-frame ones, dropping some. The data show 400,000 or so clones, over 85% seen once. Source material: peripheral blood. These TCRs come from a man in his late teens or twenties with COVID-19, enrolled during active disease. The CDR3 runs from the conserved cysteine through the conserved F or W. The order of the fields is V gene, J gene, D gene, clone size, CDR3 protein, CDR3 DNA. A D gene is named only where the DNA matches it firmly. A clone size is listed for some rows: how often the clone was seen (once, few, many), or a class if it is expanded.

TRBV7-8	TRBJ1-1	.	.	CASSLAGAQNTEAFF	TGTGCCAGCAGCTTAGCAGGGGCCCAGAACACTGAAGCTTTCTTT
TRBV7-9	TRBJ2-5	TRBD1	.	CASSLGDRGIETQYF	TGTGCCAGCAGCTTGGGGGACAGGGGAATAGAGACCCAGTACTTC
TRBV5-4	TRBJ2-7	TRBD2	.	CASSPHPSGSSYEQYF	TGTGCCAGCAGCCCACACCCTAGCGGGAGCTCCTACGAGCAGTACTTC
TRBV18	TRBJ1-4	TRBD1	.	CASSPGTGEEKLFF	TGTGCCAGCTCACCAGGGACAGGGGAAGAAAAACTGTTTTTT
TRBV7-6	TRBJ1-5	.	once	CASSVDRNQPQHF	TGTGCCAGCAGCGTAGACAGGAATCAGCCCCAGCATTTT
TRBV5-1	TRBJ2-7	TRBD1	.	CASSPPGQSYEQYF	TGCGCCAGCAGCCCCCCGGGACAGTCCTACGAGCAGTACTTC
TRBV7-9	TRBJ2-3	.	.	CARPSRVTDTQYF	TGTGCCAGGCCCTCGCGAGTCACAGATACGCAGTATTTT
TRBV6-4	TRBJ2-7	.	.	CASSDGTIYEQYF	TGTGCCAGCAGTGACGGCACCATTTACGAGCAGTACTTC
TRBV5-8	TRBJ1-1	.	.	CASSLASGVTEAFF	TGTGCCAGCAGCTTGGCCTCGGGGGTCACTGAAGCTTTCTTT
TRBV3-1/TRBV3-2	TRBJ2-7	.	few	CASSQGTGHYEQYF	TGTGCCAGCAGCCAAGGTACGGGTCACTACGAGCAGTACTTC
TRBV12-3/TRBV12-4	TRBJ2-3	.	.	CASSTAGTYTQYF	TGTGCCAGCAGTACCGCCGGGACTTATACGCAGTATTTT
TRBV30	TRBJ2-3	.	.	CAWIGGGISDTQYF	TGTGCCTGGATTGGAGGGGGCATATCAGATACGCAGTATTTT
TRBV28	TRBJ2-1	.	.	CATRQISSYNEQFF	TGTGCCACCAGACAGATAAGCTCCTACAATGAGCAGTTCTTC
TRBV30	TRBJ2-5	TRBD1	.	CAWSVVAGGRETQYF	TGTGCCTGGAGTGTAGTGGCAGGGGGCCGGGAGACCCAGTACTTC